Listed here are 32 T cell receptor beta chains from one sample, sequenced in a study of shared clonotypes between healthy human individuals. CD8 cells classed as naive were CD45RO-negative and positively selected for CCR7, excluding terminally differentiated effector memory CD45RA+ cells. Sequencing was performed with immunoSEQ multiplex PCR; in TCRdb, only in-frame clones are kept and a portion is missing. The data show approximately 600,000 clones, 85% to 95% seen once. Sequencing input: naive CD8+ T cells sorted from blood. The receptors shown here come from a woman aged 25 to 39 in good health.

Notes on this clone: Other DNA sequences within the sample encode an identical CDR3. V gene TRBV5-6 combines with J gene TRBJ2-7; TRBD1 matches at 9 bases. CDR1 and CDR2 from the germline V gene are SGHDT and YYEEEE. Trimming took 2 bases from V and 4 from J; bases not matched to a gene: 4. This CDR3 region has 14 residues. CDR3 residues: CASSFGQGSYEQYF. DNA of the CDR3: TGTGCCAGCAGCTTCGGACAGGGGTCATACGAGCAGTACTTC.

J is TRBJ2-1 and V is TRBV29-1; no clear D. Germline loops: CDR1 SQVTM, CDR2 ANQGSEA. V lost 7 bases and J 4 bases, leaving 17 bases between the germline ends. The CDR3 sequence is 14 residues long. CDR3 sequence reads: CSAWVALTYNEQFF. The CDR3 DNA reads as TGCAGCGCCTGGGTGGCCTTAACGTACAATGAGCAGTTCTTC.

The V call is TRBV4-1, the J call TRBJ2-7, with D maybe TRBD1 (6 bases). This CDR3 is 13 amino acids long. Deletions cut 0 bases from V and 10 bases from J, with 13 bases between. Germline V gene lookup returns CDR1 MGHRA and CDR2 YSYEKL. Here the CDR3 reads CASSQDIRDTQYF. The CDR3 region has the DNA TGCGCCAGCAGCCAAGATATCCGGGACACCCAGTACTTC.

This chain links TRBV6-1 with TRBJ2-1, with unresolved D. Germline assignment: CDR1 MNHNS and CDR2 SASEGT. This CDR3 is built from 12 residues. V was shortened by 2 bases and J by 10 bases, with 9 bases between the two germline ends. The CDR3 DNA reads as TGTGCCAGCAGTGAAATAGTAGGGGAGCAGTTCTTC. It yields the protein CASSEIVGEQFF.

The CDR3 nucleotides read TGTGCCAGCAGCTTGAGCGGGCTCCTACGGGACTACGAGCAGTACTTC. Its protein product is CASSLSGLLRDYEQYF. V gene TRBV5-4 combines with J gene TRBJ2-7, with TRBD2 as a possible D gene (6 bases). Germline CDR1 SGHNT, CDR2 YYREEE (reference sequence). V shed 1 base and J shed 3 bases, with 17 bases lying between them. CDR3 length equals 16 residues.

This sequence joins TRBV27 and TRBJ1-1; tentative D call: TRBD1 (6 bases). The CDR3 sequence is 14 residues long. CDR1 is MNHEY, CDR2 SMNVEV, per germline (reference sequence). Deletions cut 3 bases from V and 3 bases from J, with 11 bases between. This CDR3 reads CASSFLTGYTEAFF. For the CDR3, the DNA is TGTGCCAGCAGTTTCCTAACAGGGTACACTGAAGCTTTCTTT.

This clone was observed a single time. The rearrangement uses TRBV30 and TRBJ2-6; D unclear. This CDR3 region has 15 residues. The germline CDR1 and CDR2 sequences are GTSNPN and SVGIG (reference sequence). Deletions cut 3 bases from V and 0 bases from J, with 9 bases between. The CDR3 sequence is CAWRSRFSGANVLTF. In DNA, the CDR3 is TGTGCCTGGAGGTCACGCTTCTCTGGGGCCAACGTCCTGACTTTC.

The J gene is TRBJ2-2, the V gene TRBV7-9; TRBD2 matches at 8 bases. The V gene's germline CDR1 is SEHNR and CDR2 FQNEAQ (reference sequence). This CDR3 is 15 amino acids long. The V and J ends lost 5 bases and 2 bases, in that order; junction bases with no gene match: 4. DNA for the CDR3: TGTGCCAGCAGCGACGGGACTAGTAACACCGGGGAGCTGTTTTTT. Translation gives CASSDGTSNTGELFF.

V is TRBV11-1 and J is TRBJ1-5; no firm D call. Germline loops: CDR1 SGHAT, CDR2 FQDESV (reference sequence). This CDR3 has 15 amino acids. V lost 1 base, J lost 4 bases, and 11 bases lay in between. CDR3 DNA sequence: TGTGCCAGCAGCTTAGAGGGCAGGTTGAATCAGCCCCAGCATTTT. Encoded protein: CASSLEGRLNQPQHF.

The chain is built from TRBV5-1 and TRBJ2-7; D is possibly TRBD2 (5 bases). The germline V gene has CDR1 SGHRS and CDR2 YFSETQ. This CDR3 has 14 amino acids. V shed 5 bases and J shed 2 bases, with 14 bases lying between them. The CDR3 nucleotides read TGCGCCAGCAGATCGGACCCAGCGGCCTACGAGCAGTACTTC. It translates to CASRSDPAAYEQYF. Full variable domain (remainder filled in from reference TRBV5-1 and TRBJ2-7): KAGVTQTPRYLIKTRGQQVTLSCSPISGHRSVSWYQQTPGQGLQFLFEYFSETQRNKGNFPGRFSGRQFSNSRSEMNVSTLELGDSALYLCASRSDPAAYEQYFGPGTRLTVT.

The chain couples TRBV10-2 to TRBJ2-7; D is possibly TRBD2 (5 bases). Germline assignment: CDR1 WSHSY and CDR2 SAAADI. The CDR3 runs to 17 residues. Trimming removed 2 bases at V and 1 base at J, with 18 bases between. The CDR3 spells CASSESLAGPTSYEQYF. CDR3 nucleotide sequence: TGCGCCAGCAGTGAGAGTCTGGCGGGCCCGACATCCTACGAGCAGTACTTC.

The chain is built from TRBV19 and TRBJ2-1, with D tentatively TRBD2 (5 bases). The germline gives CDR1 LNHDA, CDR2 SQIVND (reference sequence). Trimming took 0 bases from V and 8 from J, leaving 17 bases between them. There are 16 residues in the CDR3. CDR3 amino acids: CASSIEGLVWTHEQFF. The CDR3 DNA is TGTGCCAGTAGTATAGAAGGACTCGTTTGGACGCATGAGCAGTTCTTC. Full variable domain (rest looked up from reference TRBV19 and TRBJ2-1): DGGITQSPKYLFRKEGQNVTLSCEQNLNHDAMYWYRQDPGQGLRLIYYSQIVNDFQKGDIAEGYSVSREKKESFPLTVTSAQKNPTAFYLCASSIEGLVWTHEQFFGPGTRLTVL.

The rearrangement joins TRBV14 to TRBJ1-1; D uncertain. Germline V gene sequence: CDR1 SGHDN, CDR2 FVKESK. V was shortened by 3 bases and J by 4 bases, with 15 bases between the two germline ends. The CDR3 covers 15 residues. CDR3 sequence: CASSHRKGLGTEAFF. CDR3 bases: TGTGCCAGCAGCCACAGGAAAGGGTTGGGCACTGAAGCTTTCTTT.

This clone was observed once. The CDR3 sequence is CASSLEEGGATAYEQYF. CDR3 sequence (DNA): TGCGCCAGCAGCCTAGAGGAAGGGGGCGCGACGGCCTACGAGCAGTACTTC. The chain links TRBV5-1 to TRBJ2-7, with TRBD1 matching over 7 bases. Germline trimming cut 4 bases from V and 2 bases from J; bases unmatched to any gene: 15. From germline, CDR1 is SGHRS and CDR2 YFSETQ. CDR3 length: 17 amino acids.

CDR3 bases: TGTGCCAGCAGTGAATGGTCGGCGGCCTCCTACGAGCAGTACTTC. Protein product: CASSEWSAASYEQYF. The V and J genes are TRBV6-1 and TRBJ2-7; D unclear. V shed 2 bases and J shed 0 bases, with 11 bases lying between them. The CDR3 length is 15 residues. Germline assignment: CDR1 MNHNS and CDR2 SASEGT.

This clone showed up just once. The chain carries TRBV10-2 and TRBJ2-1; D is uncertain. V was pared by 6 bases and J by 5 bases, with 5 bases between. The CDR3 has 11 residues. Germline V lookup: CDR1 WSHSY, CDR2 SAAADI. The CDR3 bases are TGCGCCAGCAGCGAGGACAATGAGCAGTTCTTC. Its protein product is CASSEDNEQFF.

V usage is TRBV23-1 and J usage is TRBJ1-2; D not certain. TRBV23-1 is an ORF, and what it does is uncertain. The V gene lost 3 bases and the J gene lost 3 bases, with 8 bases spanning the gap. The CDR3 runs 13 residues. The CDR3 loop is CASSQRTDYGYTF. DNA of the CDR3: TGCGCCAGCAGTCAGAGGACGGACTATGGCTACACCTTC.

V usage is TRBV19 and J usage is TRBJ1-3; D is ambiguous. V lost 3 bases and J 0 bases, leaving 9 bases between the germline ends. CDR1 and CDR2 (germline): LNHDA, SQIVND (reference sequence). The CDR3 sequence is 15 residues long. The CDR3 coding sequence is TGTGCCAGTAGTATCCAGGTTCTCTCTGGAAACACCATATATTTT. Its protein is CASSIQVLSGNTIYF.

In its sample, this clone was seen a few times. V gene TRBV28 combines with J gene TRBJ1-1; D is unclear. The CDR3 totals 13 residues. The V end was cut by 6 bases, the J end by 0 bases, with 8 bases between. CDR1 is MDHEN, CDR2 SYDVKM, per germline. CDR3 sequence (DNA): TGTGCCAGCAGCGCGACCTTGAACACTGAAGCTTTCTTT. This gives the protein CASSATLNTEAFF.

The chain combines TRBV7-6 with TRBJ1-4; 7 positions match TRBD1. This CDR3 is built from 16 residues. In germline, CDR1 is SGHVS, CDR2 FNYEAQ. Trimming took 2 bases from V and 8 from J; bases not matched to a gene: 11. The CDR3 spells CASSLLSTGTREKLFF. CDR3 sequence (DNA): TGTGCCAGCAGCTTACTTTCGACAGGGACGAGAGAAAAACTGTTTTTT.

The rearrangement links TRBV4-1 to TRBJ2-7; 8 positions agree with TRBD2. The length of the CDR3 is 15 residues. V shed 3 bases and J 2 bases; nucleotides not matched to a gene: 6. CDR1 is MGHRA, CDR2 YSYEKL, per germline. CDR3 DNA: TGCGCCAGCAGCCATCGACTAGCGTCTACCTACGAGCAGTACTTC. It encodes CASSHRLASTYEQYF.

This CDR3 reads CAIVRNRGRLDGYTF. In DNA, the CDR3 is TGTGCCATCGTCCGAAACAGGGGGCGGCTTGATGGCTACACCTTC. This chain joins TRBV2 and TRBJ1-2; 9 bases match TRBD1. The germline gives CDR1 SNHLY, CDR2 FYNNEI. V was pared by 10 bases and J by 6 bases, with 15 bases of the junction left unmatched. This CDR3 has 15 residues.

The chain recombines TRBV15 with TRBJ1-4; D gene uncertain. The germline V gene has CDR1 LNHNV and CDR2 YYDKDF (reference sequence). This CDR3 is 16 amino acids long. Trimming pared 0 bases from V and 4 bases from J, leaving 12 bases between. CDR3 amino acids: CATSRDSISYNEKLFF. The CDR3 DNA reads TGTGCCACCAGCAGAGATAGTATCAGCTATAATGAAAAACTGTTTTTT.

Only one count was recorded for this clone. The chain links TRBV2 to TRBJ2-7, with 10 bases aligning to TRBD2. Germline CDR1 reads SNHLY; CDR2 reads FYNNEI. Trimming removed 2 bases from V and 2 bases from J; junction bases left unmatched: 6. This CDR3 region has 16 residues. CDR3 nucleotide sequence: TGTGCCAGCAGTGAAATCGGTAGCGGGAGGCCCTACGAGCAGTACTTC. It encodes CASSEIGSGRPYEQYF.

The V and J genes are TRBV28 and TRBJ1-1, with 7 bases aligning to TRBD1. This CDR3 is 13 amino acids long. The germline V gene encodes CDR1 MDHEN and CDR2 SYDVKM. After removal of 4 bases from V and 7 bases from J, the junction contained 6 bases not matched to a gene. The CDR3 DNA is TGTGCCAGCAGTTCGTCCGGGACAGTTGAAGCTTTCTTT. It yields the protein CASSSSGTVEAFF.

This chain uses TRBV9 with TRBJ1-3; D is perhaps TRBD1 (5 bases). The germline CDR1 and CDR2 sequences are SGDLS and YYNGEE. The V end lost 3 bases, the J end lost 0 bases, and 13 bases lay between the germline ends. The length of the CDR3 is 16 residues. CDR3 in amino acids: CASSAGWGSSGNTIYF. DNA for the CDR3: TGTGCCAGCAGCGCCGGATGGGGCAGCTCTGGAAACACCATATATTTT.

This clone appeared a single time. CDR3 in DNA: TGTGCCAGCAGCTCCCTTTTGCGTCCCACCACAGATACGCAGTATTTT. This encodes CASSSLLRPTTDTQYF. This chain uses TRBV2 with TRBJ2-3; D call uncertain. This CDR3 contains 16 residues. The germline V and J ends were trimmed by 6 bases and 2 bases, with 18 bases remaining between them. The germline gives CDR1 SNHLY, CDR2 FYNNEI.

This chain connects TRBV15 to TRBJ1-1, with D possibly TRBD1 on 5 matching bases. In germline, CDR1 is LNHNV, CDR2 YYDKDF (reference sequence). The V end was cut by 4 bases, the J end by 4 bases, with 16 bases between. This CDR3 is built from 15 residues. CDR3 nucleotide sequence: TGTGCCACCAGCATTTCCCCAGGGTGGGGCACTGAAGCTTTCTTT. This sequence encodes CATSISPGWGTEAFF.

The gene calls are TRBV2 and TRBJ1-2, with D perhaps matching TRBD1 (5 bases). The CDR3 spans 12 residues. V was pared by 7 bases and J by 3 bases, with 9 bases between. Germline V CDR1 and CDR2: SNHLY, FYNNEI. The CDR3 sequence is CASIQDDYGYTF. In nucleotides, the CDR3 is TGTGCCAGCATACAGGACGACTATGGCTACACCTTC.

This chain links TRBV13 with TRBJ2-7; unclear D gene. The CDR3 sequence is 13 residues long. Germline V gives CDR1 PRHDT, CDR2 FYEKMQ (reference sequence). Trimming took off 0 bases at V and 6 bases at J, with 9 bases between the two ends. The CDR3 loop reads CASSLGRSGEQYF. DNA for the CDR3: TGTGCCAGCAGCTTAGGTCGGTCGGGCGAGCAGTACTTC.

V usage is TRBV7-6 and J usage is TRBJ2-5, with 8 bases that match TRBD1. Germline CDR1 reads SGHVS; CDR2 reads FNYEAQ. The CDR3 is 16 residues long. V lost 1 base, J lost 5 bases, and 9 bases stayed unmatched. The DNA of the CDR3 is TGTGCCAGCAGCTTAGTCCCAGGGGGCTTAGGGGAGACCCAGTACTTC. It specifies CASSLVPGGLGETQYF.

The chain joins TRBV7-9 to TRBJ2-3; D gene uncertain. This CDR3 is 11 amino acids long. V shed 6 bases and J shed 6 bases, with 7 bases lying between them. The germline gives CDR1 SEHNR, CDR2 FQNEAQ (reference sequence). Written as DNA, the CDR3 is TGTGCCAGCAGACTGGGGGATACGCAGTATTTT. This encodes CASRLGDTQYF.